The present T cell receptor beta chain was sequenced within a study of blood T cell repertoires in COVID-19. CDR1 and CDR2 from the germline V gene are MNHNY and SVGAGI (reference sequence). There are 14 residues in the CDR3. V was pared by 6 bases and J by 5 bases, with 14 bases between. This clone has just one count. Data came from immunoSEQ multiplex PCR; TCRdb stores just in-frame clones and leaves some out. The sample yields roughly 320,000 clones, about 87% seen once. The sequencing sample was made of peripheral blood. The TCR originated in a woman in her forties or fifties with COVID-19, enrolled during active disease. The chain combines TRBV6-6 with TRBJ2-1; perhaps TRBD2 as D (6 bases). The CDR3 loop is CASREGTGDNEQFF. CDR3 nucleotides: TGTGCCAGCAGGGAAGGGACGGGAGACAATGAGCAGTTCTTC.